This T cell receptor beta chain was observed in a study of CXCR3-negative and CXCR3-positive naive CD8 T cells. Concerning this clonotype: Its specificity is not known.

Study observations and caveats: The study found CXCR3 expression partially decreased after cryopreservation and ran most assays on fresh PBMCs. CXCR3-positive naive cells had TRB CDR3s that were more hydrophobic than CXCR3-negative naive cells had. CXCR3-negative and CXCR3-positive naive cells shared comparable TRBV-TRBJ usage, but memory cells did not.

The authors made the TRB cDNA libraries by 5' RACE using UMI labels. Reprocessing the 5' RACE reads, TCRdb reports a single entry for every CDR3 protein and omits DNA. Here the sample table reports about 110,000 distinct CDR3 sequences. The CDR3 length is 13 residues. Germline V lookup: CDR1 SQVTM, CDR2 ANQGSEA. This receptor was identified in a human donor in good health. Some clones in this sample may be carry-over from other donors' samples. Sequenced material: naive CXCR3+ CD8+ T cells from blood. Subset described: CD45RO-CCR7+CD27+CD95- naive CD8+ T cells expressing CXCR3 (TNR3+). V usage is TRBV29-1 and J usage is TRBJ2-5. CDR3 in amino acids: CSVEGGSRETQYF. Full variable domain (outside the CDR3, taken from reference TRBV29-1 and TRBJ2-5): SAVISQKPSRDICQRGTSLTIQCQVDSQVTMMFWYRQQPGQSLTLIATANQGSEATYESGFVIDKFPISRPNLTFSTLTVSNMSPEDSSIYLCSVEGGSRETQYFGPGTRLLVL.